This T cell receptor beta chain comes out of a study of graft-versus-host responses after intestinal transplantation (dated by TCRdb to 2020 to 2022). At the level of the whole study: The transplants that recipients got were multivisceral, liver-intestinal, or isolated intestinal. Anti-thymocyte globulin induction was given to all recipients, followed by maintenance tacrolimus and steroids for roughly 3 years. After intestinal transplantation, graft-versus-host and host-versus-graft alloreactive T cell clones were followed in the graft, circulation and bone marrow using bulk TCR-beta CDR3 sequencing. Alloreactive clones were identified by sequencing pre-transplant mixed lymphocyte reaction products and comparing these products with unstimulated pre-transplant donor and recipient T cells. The cohort enrolled approximately 24 intestinal transplant recipients, one of whom was a retransplant, and a few patients without pretransplant specimens were excluded. Donor T cell macrochimerism was defined as a peak of at least 4% donor T cells among recipient peripheral blood mononuclear cells. Rather than going through the commercial service, samples from three later patients were sequenced in-house on an Illumina MiSeq and processed with MiXCR.

Details on this clone: Its antigen is currently not known. Base-call qualities are not available, and no considerably larger clone is one nucleotide away.

Interpreted using the paper, the time point label stands for: cells obtained before transplantation from donor or recipient. CD3+CD4+ and CD3+CD8+ populations were FACS-sorted from unstimulated pre-transplant donor and recipient cells taken from spleen or lymph nodes. Libraries were constructed by the immunoSEQ multiplex PCR assay. For most patients, genomic DNA was isolated using the Qiagen DNeasy Blood and Tissue Kit and was shipped frozen to Adaptive Biotechnologies for TCR sequencing. For most patients, high-throughput TCR-beta CDR3 sequencing of genomic DNA was performed by Adaptive Biotechnologies. Turning to the authors' computational methods: Adaptive's ImmunoSEQ software supplied the TCR sequencing data for about 18 patients, while MiXCR and VDJtools were used to process a few other patients. To correct CD4 versus CD8 sorting errors, any sequence found in both subsets at a frequency ratio below 5:1 was removed. CDR3 nucleotide sequences shared by donor and recipient were removed because the origin of these sequences could not be assigned. To count as alloreactive, a clone needed at least 2-fold expansion over unstimulated cells and a minimum CFSE-low frequency of 0.002% (template counts) or 0.001% (read counts). A clone was considered mappable if detected in the sequenced pre-transplant spleen, lymph node, or MLR CFSE-low populations of the donor or recipient. The cumulative frequency of alloreactive clones was calculated as a percentage of all sequences, weighted by copy number. TCRdb stores this immuneACCESS table with in-frame sequences only. Part of the clones is absent; in the studies checked, under half of the shortfall reflects unresolved V genes, and no reason is known for the rest. D and trimming come from the DNA, and the V and J calls and clone size come from that table. The sample profile shows approximately 120,000 clones; more than 90% of them were found once. Jointly, the top ten make up roughly 0.15% of the sample.

The full study reports these points: Early after transplant, declines in HvG clones were associated with peak levels of circulating GvH clones. In patients with donor T cell macrochimerism, the allografts had high GvH to HvG T cell clonal ratios. GvH clones were detected in recipient bone marrow, and some of these GvH clones were observed earlier in ileal mucosa or blood, consistent with an intestinal mucosal origin. The relatively low number and heterogeneity of intestinal transplant patients limited the conclusions.

Per the germline V gene (reference sequence), SGHNT is the CDR1 and YYREEE is the CDR2. V and J lose 10 bases and 3 bases, and a span of 13 bases separates them. The CDR3 sequence holds 12 residues, the cysteine and phenylalanine included. The only DNA kept is the CDR3, 36 bases in frame from the first base. The source of this sequence is a human donor who received an intestinal transplant. The material sequenced was unstimulated CD4+ T cells sorted from spleen or lymph node cells, taken before intestinal transplant. This chain joins TRBV5-4 to TRBJ2-5; the D element could tentatively be TRBD1 or TRBD2, as 6 bases agree for each. CDR3 loop: CAGGGREETQYF. Read as DNA, the sequence is TGTGCCGGAGGGGGGCGAGAAGAGACCCAGTACTTC. The reference TRBV5-4 and TRBJ2-5 proteins fill in what lies around the CDR3, so the full variable domain reads ETGVTQSPTHLIKTRGQQVTLRCSSQSGHNTVSWYQQALGQGPQFIFQYYREEENGRGNFPPRFSGLQFPNYSSELNVNALELDDSALYLCAGGGREETQYFGPGTRLLVL.